This passage covers 23 T cell receptor beta chains from one sample sequenced in a study of T cells in Graves' hyperthyroidism and ophthalmopathy. The TCR beta CDR3 regions underwent amplification using RNA transcripts as the source. The TCR CDR3 first-round RT-PCR relied on the HTBI primer set. Each CDR3 protein gets one entry after TCRdb re-called the multiplex PCR reads with MiXCR. The sample consists of more than 650,000 distinct CDR3 sequences, around 13% of them appearing once. The sequencing input was blood. These receptors all stem from a woman aged 18-29 years with Graves' hyperthyroidism.

The chain employs TRBV14 and TRBJ2-1; TRBD2 matches at 9 bases. The CDR3 is 19 residues long. Germline CDR1 reads SGHDN; CDR2 reads FVKESK. Trimming cost V 2 bases and J 0 bases; bases outside gene matches: 11. The CDR3 sequence is CASSQIPKTSGGSYNEQFF. For the CDR3, the DNA is TGTGCCAGCAGCCAAATTCCCAAGACTAGCGGAGGCTCCTACAATGAGCAGTTCTTC.

This clonotype occurred a few times. V usage is TRBV19 and J usage is TRBJ1-5, with D possibly being TRBD1 (6 bases). The V end was cut by 2 bases, the J end by 4 bases, with 18 bases between. The CDR3 is 17 amino acids. CDR1 and CDR2 (germline): LNHDA, SQIVND (reference sequence). The CDR3 region is CASSIRVSGDMNQPQHF. CDR3 coding DNA: TGTGCCAGTAGTATAAGAGTTTCGGGGGACATGAATCAGCCCCAGCATTTT.

The table lists this clonotype with many counts. The genes are TRBV3-1 and TRBJ2-4; weak D call: TRBD2 (6 bases). The germline gives CDR1 LGHDT, CDR2 YNNKEL (reference sequence). This CDR3 has 14 amino acids. V was shortened by 8 bases and J by 0 bases, with 11 bases between the two germline ends. The CDR3 DNA is TGTGCCAGCCCGGAGGGACTAGCCAAAAACATTCAGTACTTC. It yields the protein CASPEGLAKNIQYF.

The chain carries TRBV5-6 and TRBJ1-1, with a weak D call TRBD1 (5 bases). With 0 bases removed from V and 6 bases from J, the gap between germline ends came to 9 bases. The CDR3 is 13 residues long. Germline V CDR1 and CDR2: SGHDT, YYEEEE. The CDR3 bases are TGTGCCAGCAGCTTGGCAGGGTGGCCTGAAGCTTTCTTT. Translation gives CASSLAGWPEAFF.

The rearrangement joins TRBV29-1 to TRBJ1-5; the D is unclear. CDR3 size: 13 residues. Trimming cost V 0 bases and J 11 bases, with 14 bases left between them. Germline lookup yields CDR1 SQVTM and CDR2 ANQGSEA. DNA of the CDR3: TGCAGCGTTGAAGATGGAGGAGGGCCAGCCCAGCATTTT. It codes for CSVEDGGGPAQHF.

As for this clonotype: Possible read error: a much larger clone is one base away. This sequence joins TRBV7-2 and TRBJ2-7; 10 bases align to TRBD2. Germline V gene sequence: CDR1 SGHTA, CDR2 FQGNSA. The CDR3 consists of 16 residues. With 5 bases clipped from V and 7 bases from J, the junction kept 14 bases outside the gene matches. The chain's CDR3 is CASSLQVLAGAREQYF. Here the CDR3 DNA reads TGTGCCAGCAGCCTCCAGGTGCTAGCGGGAGCCCGAGAGCAGTACTTC. The full variable domain, completed using reference TRBV7-2 and TRBJ2-7, is GAGVSQSPSNKVTEKGKDVELRCDPISGHTALYWYRQSLGQGLEFLIYFQGNSAPDKSGLPSDRFSAERTGGSVSTLTIQRTQQEDSAVYLCASSLQVLAGAREQYFGPGTRLTVT.

The chain combines TRBV24-1 with TRBJ2-1; 8 bases are shared with TRBD1. CDR1 is KGHDR and CDR2 is SFDVKD in the germline V gene. The CDR3 covers 15 residues. J gave up 0 bases and V 4 bases, and 1 base lay outside the gene matches. The CDR3 nucleotides are TGTGCCACCAGTGACACAGGGGGCTCCTACAATGAGCAGTTCTTC. This translates into CATSDTGGSYNEQFF.

The chain carries TRBV7-2 and TRBJ2-2; the match to TRBD1 covers 9 bases. CDR1 SGHTA and CDR2 FQGNSA come from the germline V gene. This CDR3 spans 13 amino acids. Trimming at V came to 5 bases and at J to 6 bases, leaving 1 base not matched to a gene. CDR3 sequence: CASSRDRAGELFF. The CDR3 DNA sequence: TGTGCCAGCAGCCGGGACAGGGCCGGGGAGCTGTTTTTT.

This clonotype was picked up many times. The chain has TRBV27 and TRBJ2-5; 12 nucleotides line up with TRBD1. Per the germline V gene, CDR1 is MNHEY and CDR2 is SMNVEV (reference sequence). Losses at the gene ends were 4 bases for V and 8 bases for J; bases not matched to a gene: 11. The CDR3 length is 16 residues. CDR3 DNA sequence: TGTGCCAGCAGTTCAATGGGGACAGGGGGCTTTGAAACCCAGTACTTC. It encodes CASSSMGTGGFETQYF.

The V call is TRBV9, the J call TRBJ2-7; D uncertain. Germline-derived CDR1 and CDR2 are SGDLS and YYNGEE. The CDR3 is made up of 15 amino acids. V gave up 4 bases and J gave up 3 bases, with 17 bases separating them. DNA for the CDR3: TGTGCCAGCAGCCGCTCTTGGGTCGGAATCTACGAGCAGTACTTC. It is translated as CASSRSWVGIYEQYF.

This clonotype was seen only a few times. The chain carries TRBV28 and TRBJ2-1, with D unresolved. Germline lookup yields CDR1 MDHEN and CDR2 SYDVKM. There are 12 residues in the CDR3. V dropped 5 bases and J dropped 8 bases, with 10 bases sitting between them. The CDR3 here is CASSRSRYEQFF. For the CDR3, the DNA is TGTGCCAGCAGTCGATCACGGTATGAGCAGTTCTTC.

V gene TRBV25-1 combines with J gene TRBJ1-4; 8 bases are shared with TRBD1. CDR3 length: 18 residues. CDR1 and CDR2 from the germline V gene are MGHDK and SYGVNS. V shed 1 base, J shed 7 bases, and the junction held 14 bases outside the gene matches. Here the CDR3 reads CASSESPRTGFVGEKLFF. CDR3 nucleotide sequence: TGTGCCAGCAGTGAATCTCCTCGGACAGGGTTTGTCGGTGAAAAACTGTTTTTT.

Concerning this clonotype itself: It is likely a read error, because the conserved phenylalanine at the end of the CDR3 is missing. The V and J genes are TRBV2 and TRBJ1-6; D is undetermined. CDR3 size: 15 residues. The V gene's germline CDR1 is SNHLY and CDR2 FYNNEI. V was clipped by 6 bases and J by 6 bases, with 15 bases between them. The DNA of the CDR3 is TGTGCCAGCAGACCCGCCGGGCAGCGTAATTCACCCCTCCACCTT. Translated, it gives CASRPAGQRNSPLHL.

This clonotype has just a few counts. J is TRBJ2-1 and V is TRBV7-9, with 9 bases aligning to TRBD2. Germline CDR1 is SEHNR and CDR2 is FQNEAQ (reference sequence). This CDR3 contains 20 residues. The J segment lost 0 bases and the V segment lost 2 bases, leaving 14 bases of the junction unmatched. In nucleotides, the CDR3 is TGTGCCAGCAGCTTATACTTGAGCGGGAGGACCAAGAGCTCCTACAATGAGCAGTTCTTC. As protein: CASSLYLSGRTKSSYNEQFF.

This clonotype was counted ten times or more. The CDR3 here is CASTLSGTNYEQYF. CDR3 in DNA: TGTGCCAGCACCCTATCCGGGACCAACTACGAGCAGTACTTC. The rearrangement links TRBV2 to TRBJ2-7; TRBD1 or TRBD2 may be the D gene (5 bases each). There are 14 residues in the CDR3. V gave up 7 bases and J gave up 3 bases, with 16 bases separating them. In germline, CDR1 is SNHLY, CDR2 FYNNEI.

This clonotype was seen only a few times. The V gene is TRBV11-2, the J gene TRBJ2-6; D not certain. The CDR3 spans 15 residues. Trimming cost V 6 bases and J 0 bases, with 9 bases left between them. Germline CDR1 SGHAT, CDR2 FQNNGV. CDR3 nucleotides: TGTGCCAGCAGAATCGGTAGCTCTGGGGCCAACGTCCTGACTTTC. Translation gives CASRIGSSGANVLTF.

The sample holds a few counts of this clonotype. The chain joins TRBV5-4 to TRBJ2-6; D unclear. The germline V and J ends were trimmed by 2 bases and 7 bases, with 7 bases remaining between them. CDR1 and CDR2 (germline): SGHNT, YYREEE (reference sequence). The length of the CDR3 is 13 residues. The CDR3 nucleotides read TGTGCCAGCAGCTTCCCCCGTGCCAACGTCCTGACTTTC. Its protein is CASSFPRANVLTF.

This clonotype has just a few counts. This chain joins TRBV14 and TRBJ1-4; weak D call: TRBD1 (5 bases). Trimming removed 1 base from V and 8 bases from J, with 29 bases in between. CDR3 length equals 20 residues. The germline V gene encodes CDR1 SGHDN and CDR2 FVKESK. DNA of the CDR3: TGTGCCAGCAGCCAAGTGGCTTCGAGACGAAGGGGCAGAGGCGAGGAAAAACTGTTTTTT. Amino acid sequence: CASSQVASRRRGRGEEKLFF.

This clonotype was counted ten times or more. The V call is TRBV7-9, the J call TRBJ2-5, with D possibly being TRBD1 (5 bases). CDR1 is SEHNR and CDR2 is FQNEAQ in the germline V gene (reference sequence). The CDR3 extends over 15 amino acids. Between the trimmed V and J ends, which lost 4 bases and 2 bases, there was a span of 14 bases. The CDR3 sequence: CASSSNPGKQETQYF. CDR3 DNA sequence: TGTGCCAGCAGCTCGAACCCAGGGAAGCAAGAGACCCAGTACTTC.

This sequence joins TRBV12-3 or TRBV12-4 and TRBJ1-2; TRBD1 might be the D (6 bases). Trimming took 2 bases from V and 3 from J, leaving 13 bases between them. This CDR3 is built from 15 residues. CDR3 sequence (DNA): TGTGCCAGCAGTTTATTGGGGGGGCCTGACTATGGCTACACCTTC. Translating it yields CASSLLGGPDYGYTF.

This clonotype was recorded many times. The CDR3 region has the DNA TGTGCCAGCAGTGAAGGGGGGGCCCCACACAATGAGCAGTTCTTC. This codes for CASSEGGAPHNEQFF. V gene TRBV2 combines with J gene TRBJ2-1; D is possibly TRBD1 or TRBD2 (6 bases each). Between the trimmed V and J ends, which lost 1 base and 5 bases, there was a span of 12 bases. CDR1 and CDR2 (germline): SNHLY, FYNNEI. The CDR3 is made up of 15 amino acids.

This clonotype came up a few times. The gene calls are TRBV3-1 and TRBJ2-7; D gene unclear. Germline CDR1 and CDR2: LGHDT and YNNKEL (reference sequence). Between the trimmed V and J ends, which lost 0 bases and 3 bases, there was a span of 9 bases. The CDR3 runs to 14 residues. The CDR3 DNA reads as TGTGCCAGCAGCCAAGATTTAAGGGTCTACGAGCAGTACTTC. Translation gives CASSQDLRVYEQYF.

This clonotype came up once. The V and J genes are TRBV7-8 and TRBJ1-1; D remains ambiguous. The V end lost 3 bases, the J end lost 2 bases, and 16 bases lay between the germline ends. CDR1 SGHVS and CDR2 FQNEAQ come from the germline V gene. The CDR3 has 16 amino acids. CDR3 nucleotide sequence: TGTGCCAGCAGCTTTTTTCTCTCGGGGATTAACACTGAAGCTTTCTTT. Protein product: CASSFFLSGINTEAFF.